The 3 T cell receptor beta chains below come from one sample, sequenced in a study of human T cells and chemical hapten exposure. As to time point: pre-sensitization, week 0. Treatment described: therapeutic diphenylcyclopropenone sensitization with weekly scalp DPC. TCRdb passed the RACE reads through MiXCR, listing each CDR3 protein once. Here the sample spans approximately 260,000 distinct CDR3 sequences, 7.5% to 10% being singletons. The source material was whole blood, sampled in connection with sensitization to the hapten diphenylcyclopropenone (DPC). The receptor source for this set is a woman in her thirties or forties with alopecia areata. Some clones in this sample may be carry-over from other donors' samples.

A few counts support this clonotype. V usage is TRBV4-3 and J usage is TRBJ2-7; maybe TRBD2 (6 bases). Germline loops: CDR1 LGHNA, CDR2 YSLEER. With 4 bases removed from V and 0 bases from J, the gap between germline ends came to 16 bases. The CDR3 loop spans 16 amino acids. The CDR3 is CASSLASGSSSYEQYF. CDR3 coding DNA: TGCGCCAGCAGCCTGGCAAGCGGGTCAAGCTCCTACGAGCAGTACTTC.

This clonotype was counted only a few times. The chain carries TRBV7-9 and TRBJ2-3; 11 nucleotides line up with TRBD2. Losses at the gene ends were 3 bases for V and 4 bases for J; bases not matched to a gene: 6. This CDR3 contains 16 residues. Germline V lookup: CDR1 SEHNR, CDR2 FQNEAQ (reference sequence). The CDR3 is CASSFDTSGSADTQYF. CDR3 bases: TGTGCCAGCAGCTTTGATACTAGCGGGAGCGCAGATACGCAGTATTTT.

This sequence joins TRBV29-1 and TRBJ1-1, with D unclear. CDR3 length: 14 amino acids. V lost 8 bases, J lost 0 bases, and 16 bases lay in between. Germline CDR1 and CDR2: SQVTM and ANQGSEA. CDR3 coding DNA: TGCAGCTTCTCTAAGGCAGCAATGAACACTGAAGCTTTCTTT. It is translated as CSFSKAAMNTEAFF.